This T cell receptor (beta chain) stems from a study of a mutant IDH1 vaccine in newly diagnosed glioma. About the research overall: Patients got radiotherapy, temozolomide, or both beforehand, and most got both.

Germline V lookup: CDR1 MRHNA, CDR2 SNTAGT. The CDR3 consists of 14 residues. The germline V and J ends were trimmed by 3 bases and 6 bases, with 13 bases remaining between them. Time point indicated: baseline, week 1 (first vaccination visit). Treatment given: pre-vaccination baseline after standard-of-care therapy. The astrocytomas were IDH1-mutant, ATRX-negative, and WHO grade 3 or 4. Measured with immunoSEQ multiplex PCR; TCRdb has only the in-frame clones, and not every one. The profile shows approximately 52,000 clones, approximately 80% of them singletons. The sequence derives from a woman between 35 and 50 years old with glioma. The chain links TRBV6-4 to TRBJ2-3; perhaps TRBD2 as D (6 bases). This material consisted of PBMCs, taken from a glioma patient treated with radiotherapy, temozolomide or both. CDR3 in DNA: TGTGCCAGCAGTGAGAGGTGGGCGGGGGATACGCAGTATTTT. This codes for CASSERWAGDTQYF.